A single sample is the source of the 18 T cell receptor beta chains below, sequenced in a study of blood T cells in healthy people across ages. Then a second PCR, running roughly 7 to 11 cycles, was carried out with a sample-barcoded 5' primer and a J-beta primer mix. One entry per CDR3 protein results from TCRdb running MiXCR on the 5' RACE reads. Found here are approximately 1,100,000 distinct CDR3 sequences, 35% to 55% of them singletons; the top ten hold about 19%. The source material was blood. The receptors were sampled from a woman in her sixties or seventies in good health.

This clonotype was counted a few times. The chain links TRBV3-1 to TRBJ2-3; D unresolved. The CDR3 has 13 residues. With 2 bases removed from V and 2 bases from J, the gap between germline ends came to 5 bases. Germline CDR1 is LGHDT and CDR2 is YNNKEL (reference sequence). The CDR3 sequence: CASSQHATDTQYF. The CDR3, as DNA: TGTGCCAGCAGCCAACACGCCACAGATACGCAGTATTTT.

The chain combines TRBV5-1 with TRBJ2-1; D possibly corresponds to TRBD2 (6 bases). Near its end, the DNA agrees better with TRBJ2-7, so the J call may be wrong. There are 16 residues in the CDR3. The germline V gene encodes CDR1 SGHRS and CDR2 YFSETQ. Here the CDR3 reads CASSLSGRSSYNEQYF. The CDR3 bases are TGCGCCAGCAGCCTGAGCGGGCGGAGCTCCTACAATGAGCAGTACTTC.

The rearrangement links TRBV6-1 to TRBJ1-5; D is uncertain. Trimming took 4 bases from V and 11 from J, leaving 9 bases between them. This CDR3 contains 11 residues. Germline V CDR1 and CDR2: MNHNS, SASEGT. CDR3 bases: TGTGCCAGCAGTGCCGGGAGTACCCAGCATTTT. Translation: CASSAGSTQHF.

CDR3 DNA: TGTGCCAGCATGCAGGGGCAGTATGGCTACACCTTC. This codes for CASMQGQYGYTF. The rearrangement joins TRBV25-1 to TRBJ1-2; a weak D match, TRBD1 (6 bases). The CDR3 covers 12 residues. With 7 bases removed from V and 5 bases from J, the gap between germline ends came to 11 bases. From germline, CDR1 is MGHDK and CDR2 SYGVNS.

The sample holds a few counts of this clonotype. The chain carries TRBV20-1 and TRBJ2-3, with TRBD2 matching 8 bases. In germline, CDR1 is DFQATT, CDR2 SNEGSKA (reference sequence). This CDR3 comprises 15 residues. V lost 0 bases and J lost 4; bases outside the gene matches: 6. The CDR3 DNA is TGCAGTGCTAGAGACCCGGGGGGGGCGGCAGATACGCAGTATTTT. As protein: CSARDPGGAADTQYF.

The table lists this clonotype with many counts. The V and J genes are TRBV29-1 and TRBJ2-7, with D possibly matching TRBD1 (6 bases). The V and J ends lost 5 bases and 6 bases respectively, with 23 bases between them. CDR1 and CDR2 from the germline V gene are SQVTM and ANQGSEA. The CDR3 loop spans 15 amino acids. As DNA, the CDR3 is TGCAGCGTTCCAACAAGACACGACAGGTCTATCGAGCAGTACTTC. Residues: CSVPTRHDRSIEQYF.

Many counts were recorded for this clonotype. The junction does not match germline at one end; this may be a read error. The genes are TRBV20-1 and TRBJ2-1; 7 bases are shared with TRBD2. The germline CDR1 and CDR2 sequences are DFQATT and SNEGSKA (reference sequence). This CDR3 has 13 amino acids. CDR3 nucleotides: TGCAGCGCTACCCGGGACTACTACAATGAGCAGTTCTTC. It translates to CSATRDYYNEQFF.

V and J are TRBV5-1 and TRBJ2-5; D unresolved. Per the germline V gene, CDR1 is SGHRS and CDR2 is YFSETQ. The CDR3 is made up of 15 amino acids. The V end was cut by 4 bases, the J end by 1 base, with 14 bases between. The CDR3 reads CASSRHKTSQETQYF. In DNA form, the CDR3 reads TGCGCCAGCAGCCGACACAAAACCTCCCAAGAGACCCAGTACTTC.

The rearrangement links TRBV7-2 to TRBJ1-5; D ambiguous. The CDR3 spans 15 residues. Germline V gene lookup returns CDR1 SGHTA and CDR2 FQGNSA. V lost 2 bases and J lost 2, with 10 bases in between. The CDR3 DNA is TGTGCCAGCAGCTTACGAGGGTCACGCAATCAGCCCCAGCATTTT. Its translation: CASSLRGSRNQPQHF. Full variable domain (remainder filled in from reference TRBV7-2 and TRBJ1-5): GAGVSQSPSNKVTEKGKDVELRCDPISGHTALYWYRQSLGQGLEFLIYFQGNSAPDKSGLPSDRFSAERTGGSVSTLTIQRTQQEDSAVYLCASSLRGSRNQPQHFGDGTRLSIL.

V is TRBV27 and J is TRBJ2-7, with 8 nucleotides matching TRBD2. The ends lost 2 bases at V and 7 bases at J; junction bases unmatched: 7. Germline CDR1 and CDR2: MNHEY and SMNVEV (reference sequence). The CDR3 is 14 amino acids. The CDR3 sequence is CASSLGAGASEQYF. In DNA form, the CDR3 reads TGTGCCAGCAGTTTAGGAGCGGGAGCGAGTGAGCAGTACTTC.

The J gene is TRBJ1-6, the V gene TRBV2; D is ambiguous. The CDR3 runs 16 residues. In germline, CDR1 is SNHLY, CDR2 FYNNEI. V lost 2 bases and J 2 bases, leaving 10 bases between the germline ends. DNA of the CDR3: TGTGCCAGCAGTGAACACAGAGACGCCTATAATTCACCCCTCCACTTT. Amino acids: CASSEHRDAYNSPLHF.

The rearrangement uses TRBV9 and TRBJ2-1, with 9 positions matching TRBD2. Losses at the gene ends were 7 bases for V and 0 bases for J; bases not matched to a gene: 5. CDR1 is SGDLS, CDR2 YYNGEE, per germline. CDR3 length equals 15 residues. CDR3 residues: CASGDSGSSYNEQFF. For the CDR3, the DNA is TGTGCCAGCGGCGATAGCGGGAGCTCCTACAATGAGCAGTTCTTC. Looking up the rest from reference TRBV9 and TRBJ2-1 gives the full variable domain: DSGVTQTPKHLITATGQRVTLRCSPRSGDLSVYWYQQSLDQGLQFLIQYYNGEERAKGNILERFSAQQFPDLHSELNLSSLELGDSALYFCASGDSGSSYNEQFFGPGTRLTVL.

The chain is built from TRBV28 and TRBJ2-7; D may be TRBD1 (6 bases). The CDR3 has 15 residues. Germline loops: CDR1 MDHEN, CDR2 SYDVKM. V dropped 6 bases and J dropped 4 bases, with 19 bases sitting between them. The CDR3 DNA reads TGTGCCAGCAGGGGGGAACAGGGTTCTTTATACGAGCAGTACTTC. Translated, it gives CASRGEQGSLYEQYF.

CDR3 loop: CASSQDLSRAYGYTF. The DNA of the CDR3 is TGTGCCAGCAGCCAAGATTTGTCCAGGGCCTATGGCTACACCTTC. The chain uses TRBV3-1 and TRBJ1-2, with a weak D call TRBD1 (5 bases). Trimming removed 0 bases from V and 4 bases from J, with 12 bases in between. The CDR3 loop spans 15 amino acids. Per the germline V gene, CDR1 is LGHDT and CDR2 is YNNKEL (reference sequence).

CDR3 sequence: CSGTSGSYEQYF. In nucleotides, the CDR3 is TGCAGTGGGACTAGCGGGTCCTACGAGCAGTACTTC. The chain recombines TRBV20-1 with TRBJ2-7, with 11 bases identical to TRBD2. The CDR3 has 12 residues. Germline trimming cut 7 bases from V and 1 base from J; bases unmatched to any gene: 0. The germline V gene has CDR1 DFQATT and CDR2 SNEGSKA (reference sequence).

V is TRBV14 and J is TRBJ2-1; D may be TRBD1 (5 bases). Looked up from germline, CDR1 is SGHDN and CDR2 is FVKESK. This CDR3 is 15 amino acids long. The V end lost 6 bases, the J end lost 1 base, and 13 bases lay between the germline ends. DNA for the CDR3: TGTGCCAGCAGGCCGCCAGGGCTTTCCTACAATGAGCAGTTCTTC. Its protein product is CASRPPGLSYNEQFF. Looking up the rest from reference TRBV14 and TRBJ2-1 gives the full variable domain: EAGVTQFPSHSVIEKGQTVTLRCDPISGHDNLYWYRRVMGKEIKFLLHFVKESKQDESGMPNNRFLAERTGGTYSTLKVQPAELEDSGVYFCASRPPGLSYNEQFFGPGTRLTVL.

The V call is TRBV27, the J call TRBJ1-1, with a weak D call TRBD1 (5 bases). Germline CDR1 and CDR2: MNHEY and SMNVEV (reference sequence). This CDR3 comprises 13 residues. With 5 bases removed from V and 3 bases from J, the gap between germline ends came to 10 bases. CDR3 coding DNA: TGTGCCAGCAGTGGGGACGGTGACACTGAAGCTTTCTTT. This sequence encodes CASSGDGDTEAFF.

The chain carries TRBV20-1 and TRBJ1-5; D perhaps matches TRBD1 (5 bases). The CDR3 length is 13 residues. CDR1 is DFQATT, CDR2 SNEGSKA, per germline (reference sequence). Trimming cost V 5 bases and J 5 bases, with 13 bases left between them. The CDR3 region is CSAGGKGHQPQHF. Here the CDR3 DNA reads TGCAGTGCTGGGGGAAAAGGGCATCAGCCCCAGCATTTT.